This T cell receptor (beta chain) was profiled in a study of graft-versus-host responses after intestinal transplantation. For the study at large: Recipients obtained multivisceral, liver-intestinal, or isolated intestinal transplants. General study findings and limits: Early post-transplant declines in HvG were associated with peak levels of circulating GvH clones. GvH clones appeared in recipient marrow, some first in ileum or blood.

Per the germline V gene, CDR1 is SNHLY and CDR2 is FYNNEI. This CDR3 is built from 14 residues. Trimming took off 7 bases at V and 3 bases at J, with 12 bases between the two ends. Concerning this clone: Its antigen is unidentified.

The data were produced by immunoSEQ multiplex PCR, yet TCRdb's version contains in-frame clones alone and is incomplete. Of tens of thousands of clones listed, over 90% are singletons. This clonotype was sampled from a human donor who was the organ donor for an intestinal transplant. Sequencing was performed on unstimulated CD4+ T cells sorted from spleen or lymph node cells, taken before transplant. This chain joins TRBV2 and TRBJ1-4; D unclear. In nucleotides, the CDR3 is TGTGCCAGCAAGGCGGTAGGGTCTAATGAAAAACTGTTTTTT. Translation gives CASKAVGSNEKLFF.